Below are 20 T cell receptor beta chains sequenced from a single sample in a study of response to subunit inactivated influenza vaccine. TCRdb analysed the RT-PCR reads with MiXCR anew, one entry per CDR3 protein. Of under 550,000 distinct CDR3 sequences in the sample, approximately 7.6% are singletons; the top ten hold 13%. This specimen was PBMCs from blood, taken roughly 24 months after vaccination. All receptors derive from a man aged 50-75 years who received an inactivated influenza vaccine.

This clonotype is deemed medium-sized. The chain joins TRBV7-9 to TRBJ2-1; D is possibly TRBD2 (6 bases). V lost 5 bases, J lost 10 bases, and 18 bases lay in between. Germline assignment: CDR1 SEHNR and CDR2 FQNEAQ (reference sequence). This CDR3 is 14 amino acids long. The CDR3 is CASSPPGGIGEQFF. As DNA, the CDR3 is TGTGCCAGCAGCCCCCCTGGGGGGATAGGGGAGCAGTTCTTC.

This clonotype has ten or more counts. The CDR3 reads CSATGTVGSYEQYF. DNA of the CDR3: TGCAGTGCTACTGGGACAGTAGGGTCCTACGAGCAGTACTTC. The chain has TRBV20-1 and TRBJ2-7, with TRBD1 matching 7 bases. The V gene end was trimmed by 4 bases and the J gene end by 1 base; junction bases not matched to a gene: 7. The germline V gene has CDR1 DFQATT and CDR2 SNEGSKA (reference sequence). The CDR3 covers 14 residues.

The gene calls are TRBV7-8 and TRBJ1-5; D gene uncertain. From germline, CDR1 is SGHVS and CDR2 FQNEAQ. Between the trimmed V and J ends, which lost 1 base and 5 bases, there was a span of 12 bases. The CDR3 has 15 residues. The CDR3: CASSLGRTRDQPQHF. CDR3 nucleotide sequence: TGTGCCAGCAGCTTAGGCCGGACGAGAGATCAGCCCCAGCATTTT.

In its sample, this clonotype was seen a few times. The genes are TRBV20-1 and TRBJ2-2; 9 bases agree with TRBD2. This CDR3 spans 14 amino acids. Per germline, CDR1 DFQATT and CDR2 SNEGSKA (reference sequence). V lost 4 bases to trimming and J lost 6 bases; unmatched junction nucleotides: 6. The CDR3 sequence is CSAKAASGAGELFF. The CDR3 DNA reads as TGCAGTGCTAAGGCGGCTAGCGGGGCCGGGGAGCTGTTTTTT.

This clonotype was seen many times. The chain recombines TRBV7-9 with TRBJ2-7; D gene uncertain. Deletions cut 5 bases from V and 3 bases from J, with 20 bases between. CDR3 length: 16 residues. The V gene's germline CDR1 is SEHNR and CDR2 FQNEAQ (reference sequence). The CDR3 reads CASSPPHRLGLYEQYF. In nucleotides, the CDR3 is TGTGCCAGCAGCCCCCCCCACCGGCTGGGTCTCTACGAGCAGTACTTC.

This clonotype was found many times. The rearrangement links TRBV4-3 to TRBJ2-2, with no clear D. CDR1 and CDR2 from the germline V gene are LGHNA and YSLEER. Trimming took off 6 bases at V and 0 bases at J, with 11 bases between the two ends. The CDR3 is made up of 15 amino acids. CDR3 in amino acids: CASRGTSPNTGELFF. The CDR3 region has the DNA TGCGCCAGCAGGGGCACGAGTCCGAACACCGGGGAGCTGTTTTTT.

The table lists this clonotype with a few counts. The rearrangement joins TRBV5-4 to TRBJ2-1, with D possibly being TRBD2 (6 bases). Germline V gene data show CDR1 as SGHNT and CDR2 as YYREEE (reference sequence). Trimming took off 2 bases at V and 3 bases at J, with 12 bases between the two ends. There are 15 residues in the CDR3. DNA for the CDR3: TGTGCCAGCAGCTTAAATTGGGGAGGCTACAATGAGCAGTTCTTC. Amino acids: CASSLNWGGYNEQFF.

This clonotype showed up just a few times. A much bigger clone sits one base away, suggesting this may be a read error. This sequence joins TRBV6-1 and TRBJ1-2; 8 positions agree with TRBD1. Per germline, CDR1 MNHNS and CDR2 SASEGT. The trim removed 6 bases at V and 6 bases at J, leaving 6 bases unmatched. This CDR3 has 13 residues. CDR3 region: CASSPDRVHGYTF. The CDR3 DNA is TGTGCCAGCAGCCCGGACAGGGTTCATGGCTACACCTTC.

This sequence joins TRBV25-1 and TRBJ2-1, with D unresolved. Germline V lookup: CDR1 MGHDK, CDR2 SYGVNS. V gave up 8 bases and J gave up 6 bases, with 11 bases separating them. The CDR3 runs to 12 residues. The CDR3 region has the DNA TGTGCCAGCGCCGTGGGCCTCAATGAGCAGTTCTTC. This gives the protein CASAVGLNEQFF.

The genes are TRBV20-1 and TRBJ2-5, with TRBD2 identical over 11 bases. Losses at the gene ends were 4 bases for V and 5 bases for J; bases not matched to a gene: 9. Germline values: CDR1 DFQATT, CDR2 SNEGSKA (reference sequence). This CDR3 is built from 15 residues. The CDR3 bases are TGCAGTGCTAAACCTACTAGCGGGAGTGTTGAGACCCAGTACTTC. Translated: CSAKPTSGSVETQYF.

This rearrangement joins TRBV5-1 to TRBJ2-3; TRBD2 matches at 9 bases. Looked up from germline, CDR1 is SGHRS and CDR2 is YFSETQ. V gave up 0 bases and J gave up 1 base; unmatched junction bases: 12. This CDR3 has 19 residues. DNA of the CDR3: TGCGCCAGCAGCTTGGGCTTGTCTAGCGGGGCCCAAGGCACAGATACGCAGTATTTT. This sequence encodes CASSLGLSSGAQGTDTQYF.

The sample holds a few counts of this clonotype. A read error is possible here, since a much larger clone lies one base away. The chain couples TRBV7-2 to TRBJ2-7; maybe TRBD2 (5 bases). Germline V lookup: CDR1 SGHTA, CDR2 FQGNSA. The V gene lost 6 bases and the J gene lost 2 bases, with 8 bases spanning the gap. There are 12 residues in the CDR3. CDR3 nucleotide sequence: TGTGCCAGCAGGGCCGGGACCTACGAGCAGTACTTC. It codes for CASRAGTYEQYF.

This clonotype was found a few times. The chain is built from TRBV20-1 and TRBJ1-4, with D perhaps TRBD1 (6 bases). The CDR3 covers 15 residues. Germline V gene data show CDR1 as DFQATT and CDR2 as SNEGSKA (reference sequence). The ends were cut back, 2 bases at V and 8 bases at J, with 18 bases in the middle. The CDR3: CSARLSQGPSEKLFF. CDR3 nucleotide sequence: TGCAGTGCTAGACTCTCACAGGGCCCTTCGGAAAAACTGTTTTTT.

This chain links TRBV6-5 with TRBJ1-1; D possibly corresponds to TRBD1 (5 bases). Trimming shortened V by 2 bases and J by 0 bases, and 10 bases separated the two germline ends. CDR1 MNHEY and CDR2 SVGAGI come from the germline V gene. This CDR3 is 15 amino acids long. The CDR3: CASSYGGTMNTEAFF. CDR3 sequence (DNA): TGTGCCAGCAGTTACGGAGGGACTATGAACACTGAAGCTTTCTTT.

This chain joins TRBV20-1 and TRBJ2-7, with D maybe TRBD2 (7 bases). V lost 2 bases to trimming and J lost 4 bases, with 12 bases between them. The CDR3 loop spans 13 amino acids. Germline values: CDR1 DFQATT, CDR2 SNEGSKA (reference sequence). CDR3 residues: CSARSGEGYEQYF. CDR3 DNA: TGCAGTGCTAGATCAGGGGAGGGGTACGAGCAGTACTTC.

This clonotype was found many times. The rearrangement links TRBV10-3 to TRBJ2-5; D is possibly TRBD1 (7 bases). CDR3 length: 13 residues. V lost 11 bases to trimming and J lost 2 bases, with 15 bases between them. Germline values: CDR1 ENHRY, CDR2 SYGVKD. CDR3 amino acids: CASGGSGQETQYF. The DNA for the CDR3 is TGTGCCTCAGGGGGAAGCGGGCAAGAGACCCAGTACTTC.

This clonotype came up a few times. The rearrangement joins TRBV6-2 or TRBV6-3 to TRBJ2-2; D gene ambiguous. The V gene lost 2 bases and the J gene lost 6 bases, with 7 bases spanning the gap. This CDR3 is built from 13 residues. Per germline, CDR1 MNHEY and CDR2 SVGEGT. CDR3 loop: CASSYAVPGELFF. In DNA form, the CDR3 reads TGTGCCAGCAGTTACGCGGTCCCCGGGGAGCTGTTTTTT.

This clonotype was counted ten times or more. CDR3 sequence: CASSLAASGRTNEQYF. The CDR3, as DNA: TGTGCCAGCAGTCTCGCCGCTAGCGGGAGGACCAACGAGCAGTACTTC. The chain combines TRBV28 with TRBJ2-7; 11 bases agree with TRBD2. Looked up from germline, CDR1 is MDHEN and CDR2 is SYDVKM. The trim removed 5 bases at V and 5 bases at J, leaving 11 bases unmatched. This CDR3 has 16 amino acids. The variable domain in full, with the rest retrieved from reference TRBV28 and TRBJ2-7, is DVKVTQSSRYLVKRTGEKVFLECVQDMDHENMFWYRQDPGLGLRLIYFSYDVKMKEKGDIPEGYSVSREKKERFSLILESASTNQTSMYLCASSLAASGRTNEQYFGPGTRLTVT.

This clonotype was seen a few times. This chain links TRBV10-3 with TRBJ2-5; D uncertain. Germline V gene data show CDR1 as ENHRY and CDR2 as SYGVKD. V was clipped by 8 bases and J by 5 bases, with 18 bases between them. CDR3 length: 14 residues. As DNA, the CDR3 is TGTGCCATCGGGCAATCCTTCAGTTCTGAGACCCAGTACTTC. It is translated as CAIGQSFSSETQYF.

In its sample, this clonotype was seen a few times. The CDR3 sequence: CASSQDGTDRAETQYF. The CDR3 nucleotides read TGCGCCAGCAGCCAAGACGGGACTGACAGGGCGGAGACCCAGTACTTC. The chain uses TRBV4-3 and TRBJ2-5, with D possibly matching TRBD1 (7 bases). Trimming pared 0 bases from V and 5 bases from J, leaving 16 bases between. In germline, CDR1 is LGHNA, CDR2 YSLEER. There are 16 residues in the CDR3.